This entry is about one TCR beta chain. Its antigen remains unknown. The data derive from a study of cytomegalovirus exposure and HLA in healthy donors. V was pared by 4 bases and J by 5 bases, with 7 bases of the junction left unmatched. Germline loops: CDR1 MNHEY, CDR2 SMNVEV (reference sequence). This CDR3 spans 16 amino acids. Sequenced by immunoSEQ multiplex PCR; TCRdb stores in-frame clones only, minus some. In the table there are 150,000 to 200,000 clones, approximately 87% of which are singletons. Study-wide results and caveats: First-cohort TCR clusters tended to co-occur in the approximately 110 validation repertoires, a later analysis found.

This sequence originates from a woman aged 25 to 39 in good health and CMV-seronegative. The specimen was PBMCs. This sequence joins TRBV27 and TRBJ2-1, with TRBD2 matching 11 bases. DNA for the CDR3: TGTGCCAGCAGTTCGCTGACTAGCGGGACTGACAATGAGCAGTTCTTC. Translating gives CASSSLTSGTDNEQFF.